This T cell receptor (beta chain) originates from a study of neoadjuvant anti-PD-1 for oral cavity cancer. Study as a whole: Around day 43, patients without progression received a fourth nivolumab dose before surgery.

Per germline, CDR1 MNHEY and CDR2 SMNVEV (reference sequence). Trimming left V 6 bases short and J 4 bases short, with 10 bases between. The CDR3 runs 13 residues. Patients had newly diagnosed, untreated stage II-IVA oral cavity squamous cell carcinoma. Produced via immunoSEQ multiplex PCR; TCRdb's table is partial and in-frame only. The table lists about 72,000 clones, 83% of them singletons. V gene TRBV27 combines with J gene TRBJ1-5; D ambiguous. This receptor was taken from a person aged 35 to 85 with oral cavity squamous cell carcinoma. Material: PBMCs, obtained before nivolumab (anti-PD-1) treatment. CDR3 in amino acids: CASRRLGNQPQHF. The CDR3, as DNA: TGTGCCAGCAGAAGACTGGGGAATCAGCCCCAGCATTTT.